These 27 T cell receptor beta chains were sequenced from one sample in a study of tumor and adjacent non-tumor tissue in lung cancer. RNA was extracted from bulk tissue without any cell sorting. TCRbeta libraries were built with three rounds of nested PCR, modified from ARM-PCR. One entry per CDR3 protein, called by TCRdb with MiXCR from the multiplex PCR reads. This sample has roughly 75,000 distinct CDR3 sequences, with roughly 80% found just once. Sequenced material: lung tumor tissue. Receptors were obtained from a woman aged 45-60 years with non-small cell lung cancer.

With respect to this clonotype: The germline gene is not matched at one end of the junction; a read error may be the cause. The chain uses TRBV24-1 and TRBJ2-1; D may correspond to TRBD1 or TRBD2 (6 bases each). The V gene's germline CDR1 is KGHDR and CDR2 SFDVKD. This CDR3 region has 14 residues. The CDR3 spells CATCDSLAGDEQFF. The CDR3 nucleotides read TGCGCCACCTGTGACTCACTAGCAGGGGATGAGCAGTTCTTC.

This chain connects TRBV11-2 to TRBJ1-2; D may be TRBD1 (6 bases). Germline values: CDR1 SGHAT, CDR2 FQNNGV. V was cut by 5 bases and J by 9 bases, with 16 bases left in between. The CDR3 is 13 amino acids. As DNA, the CDR3 is TGTGCCAGCAGCCTCAGGATTGGGGACAGCTACACCTTC. Protein product: CASSLRIGDSYTF. The entire variable domain, with the rest obtained from reference TRBV11-2 and TRBJ1-2, is as follows: EAGVAQSPRYKIIEKRQSVAFWCNPISGHATLYWYQQILGQGPKLLIQFQNNGVVDDSQLPKDRFSAERLKGVDSTLKIQPAKLEDSAVYLCASSLRIGDSYTFGSGTRLTVV.

With respect to this clonotype: The junction does not match germline at one end; this may be a read error. The genes are TRBV12-3 or TRBV12-4 and TRBJ2-1, with a weak D call TRBD2 (5 bases). This CDR3 contains 15 residues. Here the CDR3 reads CGNTLPEDPYNGQFF. The CDR3 coding sequence is TGTGGCAACACCTTACCGGAGGACCCCTACAATGGGCAGTTCTTC.

As regards this clonotype: One end of the junction fails to match germline, which may point to a read error. The rearrangement joins TRBV6-5 to TRBJ2-5; no clear D gene. CDR3 length: 17 residues. The germline gives CDR1 MNHEY, CDR2 SVGAGI. As DNA, the CDR3 is TGTGCCATCAGTTACTCATGGCCCGAAGCAGGCCAAGGGACCCAGTACTTC. Its translation: CAISYSWPEAGQGTQYF.

With regard to this clonotype: The final CDR3 position lacks the conserved phenylalanine or tryptophan, pointing to a likely read error. The genes are TRBV11-3 and TRBJ1-1, with 8 bases fitting TRBD1. The germline V gene encodes CDR1 SGHNT and CDR2 YENEEA. J gave up 3 bases and V 5 bases, and 5 bases lay outside the gene matches. The CDR3 covers 14 residues. The CDR3 DNA is TGTGCCAGCAGCGCCGACAGGGGAGACACTGAAGCTTTCGTT. This translates into CASSADRGDTEAFV.

The rearrangement uses TRBV5-1 and TRBJ2-1; unclear D gene. The CDR3 loop spans 14 amino acids. Trimming stripped 0 bases from V and 11 bases from J, with 15 bases between. CDR1 and CDR2 from the germline V gene are SGHRS and YFSETQ. The DNA for the CDR3 is TGCGCCAGCAGCTTGGTCAGGAATCCGGGTAAGCAGTTCTTC. It is translated as CASSLVRNPGKQFF. Looking up the rest from reference TRBV5-1 and TRBJ2-1 gives the full variable domain: KAGVTQTPRYLIKTRGQQVTLSCSPISGHRSVSWYQQTPGQGLQFLFEYFSETQRNKGNFPGRFSGRQFSNSRSEMNVSTLELGDSALYLCASSLVRNPGKQFFGPGTRLTVL.

Regarding this clonotype: It is unclear where the CDR3 begins or ends on the DNA, so no DNA is shown, and the CDR3 is as TCRdb lists it. This rearrangement joins TRBV28 to TRBJ2-3; the D call TRBD2 from the table was never checked on the DNA. The CDR3 sequence runs 16 residues, both termini included. Germline lookup yields CDR1 MDHEN and CDR2 SYDVKM. The CDR3 protein is CANRPWAGGSADTQYF.

In this sample, this clonotype turned up a few times. A read error may be the cause here, since a much bigger clone is one base away. This rearrangement joins TRBV14 to TRBJ2-7; 10 nucleotides match TRBD1. V lost 8 bases, J lost 3 bases, and 7 bases stayed unmatched. CDR1 is SGHDN, CDR2 FVKESK, per germline. The CDR3 covers 14 residues. Here the CDR3 reads CASSPGQGFYEQYF. The CDR3 DNA is TGTGCCAGCTCACCGGGACAGGGGTTCTACGAGCAGTACTTC.

Notes on this clonotype: This may stem from a read error, because a much larger clone lies one nucleotide away. The rearrangement joins TRBV20-1 to TRBJ2-1, with TRBD2 matching over 10 bases. The V gene end was trimmed by 5 bases and the J gene end by 6 bases; junction bases not matched to a gene: 7. Per the germline V gene, CDR1 is DFQATT and CDR2 is SNEGSKA (reference sequence). This CDR3 contains 14 residues. In nucleotides, the CDR3 is TGCAGTGCTTCAATTAGCGGGAGGAGCAATGAGCAGTTCTTC. Translation: CSASISGRSNEQFF.

The rearrangement joins TRBV7-9 to TRBJ2-2, with a weak D call TRBD1 (6 bases). The V end was cut by 0 bases, the J end by 5 bases, with 16 bases between. The CDR3 totals 17 residues. The V gene's germline CDR1 is SEHNR and CDR2 FQNEAQ (reference sequence). The CDR3 protein is CASSLAEQGARTGELFF. As DNA, the CDR3 is TGTGCCAGCAGCTTAGCTGAACAGGGCGCAAGGACCGGGGAGCTGTTTTTT.

In nucleotides, the CDR3 is TGTGCCAGCAGTGAGTTTGTGCGGCAGAGTAATGAAAAACTGTTTTTT. Protein product: CASSEFVRQSNEKLFF. The chain is built from TRBV6-1 and TRBJ1-4, with unresolved D. V gave up 3 bases and J gave up 4 bases, with 15 bases separating them. This CDR3 spans 16 amino acids. Germline V CDR1 and CDR2: MNHNS, SASEGT.

About this clonotype: The junction and the germline gene differ at one end; a read error may be behind it. CDR3 DNA: TGTGCCAGCAGTGAGTCGGGGTGTAATCCCTCCTACAATGAGCTGTTCTTC. Its translation is CASSESGCNPSYNELFF. The chain employs TRBV10-2 and TRBJ2-1; TRBD2 might be the D (5 bases). CDR1 and CDR2 from the germline V gene are WSHSY and SAAADI. This CDR3 comprises 17 residues.

As concerns this clonotype: An end of the junction differs from the germline gene, which may be a read error. The chain links TRBV6-5 to TRBJ2-1; 11 nucleotides line up with TRBD2. CDR1 MNHEY and CDR2 SVGAGI come from the germline V gene. The CDR3 has 15 amino acids. CDR3 DNA: TGTGCCAGCATCGTTACTAGCGGGAGTATCAATGAGCAGCTCTTC. This gives the protein CASIVTSGSINEQLF.

This clonotype was observed once. The gene calls are TRBV6-4 and TRBJ1-1, with D uncertain. The germline V gene has CDR1 MRHNA and CDR2 SNTAGT. This CDR3 has 13 residues. V was trimmed by 3 bases and J by 1 base, leaving 6 bases between them. The CDR3 loop reads CASSETENTEAFF. CDR3 in DNA: TGTGCCAGCAGTGAAACGGAGAACACTGAAGCTTTCTTT.

V usage is TRBV11-3 and J usage is TRBJ2-4; the match to TRBD1 covers 7 bases. CDR3 length: 14 residues. The germline V gene has CDR1 SGHNT and CDR2 YENEEA. With 7 bases clipped from V and 9 bases from J, the junction kept 12 bases outside the gene matches. This chain's CDR3 is CASTSTGVGGIQYF. The CDR3 DNA reads as TGTGCCAGCACTTCAACAGGGGTAGGGGGCATTCAGTACTTC.

The V call is TRBV20-1, the J call TRBJ2-3, with a tentative D call TRBD2 (6 bases). This CDR3 comprises 15 residues. Germline V CDR1 and CDR2: DFQATT, SNEGSKA (reference sequence). The CDR3 loop reads CTAKPGTPVIDTQYF. The CDR3 DNA is TGCACTGCCAAACCCGGGACTCCCGTCATAGATACGCAGTATTTT.

In regard to this clonotype: A read error may account for a junction end that differs from germline. The gene calls are TRBV20-1 and TRBJ1-1; possible D gene TRBD1, 5 bases. This CDR3 is built from 14 residues. Per the germline V gene, CDR1 is DFQATT and CDR2 is SNEGSKA (reference sequence). The DNA for the CDR3 is TGCAGTGCTAGTTGGGGCAGAGTGAACACTGGAGCTTTCTTT. Its translation: CSASWGRVNTGAFF.

This clonotype occurred many times. The J gene is TRBJ2-2, the V gene TRBV5-1, with 7 bases fitting TRBD2. With V trimmed by 4 bases and J by 5 bases, 8 bases remained unmatched. The CDR3 loop spans 15 amino acids. Germline V CDR1 and CDR2: SGHRS, YFSETQ. CDR3 DNA: TGCGCCAGCAGCCCTCAAGCGGGAAATACCGGGGAGCTGTTTTTT. It yields the protein CASSPQAGNTGELFF.

Of note for this clonotype: Compared with germline, one end of the junction differs, possibly owing to a read error. The chain recombines TRBV12-3 or TRBV12-4 with TRBJ2-2; a possible D gene is TRBD2 (5 bases). The CDR3 has 12 residues. The CDR3 DNA reads as TGTGCCATCACTCGACGCACCGGGGAACTGTTTTTT. Protein sequence: CAITRRTGELFF.

A remark on this clonotype: Relative to the germline gene, one junction end is altered; a read error may explain this. The V and J genes are TRBV6-1 and TRBJ2-3; D unclear. Germline V gene data show CDR1 as MNHNS and CDR2 as SASEGT. This CDR3 is built from 14 residues. CDR3 coding DNA: TGTCCCAGCATCCGGTTCTGGAGCACGGATACGCAGTATTTT. It yields the protein CPSIRFWSTDTQYF.

This clonotype was detected a few times. The V and J genes are TRBV11-2 and TRBJ2-2; D remains unclear. The ends were cut back, 6 bases at V and 1 base at J, with 9 bases in the middle. This CDR3 spans 14 amino acids. Germline CDR1 SGHAT, CDR2 FQNNGV. In DNA form, the CDR3 reads TGTGCCAGCAGTCTTGTTAGGAACACCGGGGAGCTGTTTTTT. Its protein product is CASSLVRNTGELFF. The full variable domain, its missing parts supplied by reference TRBV11-2 and TRBJ2-2, is EAGVAQSPRYKIIEKRQSVAFWCNPISGHATLYWYQQILGQGPKLLIQFQNNGVVDDSQLPKDRFSAERLKGVDSTLKIQPAKLEDSAVYLCASSLVRNTGELFFGEGSRLTVL.

The chain uses TRBV5-1 and TRBJ2-2, with 7 nucleotides matching TRBD2. J gave up 1 base and V 8 bases, and 5 bases lay outside the gene matches. CDR3 length: 14 amino acids. Germline V gene sequence: CDR1 SGHRS, CDR2 YFSETQ. The CDR3 loop is CASSTGGNTGELFF. CDR3 nucleotides: TGCGCCAGTTCGACGGGGGGGAACACCGGGGAGCTGTTTTTT.

As concerns this clonotype: Given the absence of the conserved phenylalanine or tryptophan at the CDR3 end, a read error is likely. The CDR3 DNA sequence: TGTGCCGGCAGGAGGCGGGAGGGCCAAGTCGGGGAGCTGTTTTAT. Its protein product is CAGRRREGQVGELFY. The chain links TRBV12-3 or TRBV12-4 to TRBJ2-2, with TRBD2 matching 9 bases. This CDR3 region has 15 residues.

This clonotype was seen more than once but under ten times. In nucleotides, the CDR3 is TGTGCCTACAGCTTAGGAGGCGAGCAGTACTTC. As protein: CAYSLGGEQYF. V usage is TRBV11-2 and J usage is TRBJ2-7, with D perhaps matching TRBD2 (5 bases). The germline V gene encodes CDR1 SGHAT and CDR2 FQNNGV. The CDR3 sequence is 11 residues long. Trimming pared 11 bases from V and 6 bases from J, leaving 14 bases between. The entire variable domain, with the rest obtained from reference TRBV11-2 and TRBJ2-7, is as follows: EAGVAQSPRYKIIEKRQSVAFWCNPISGHATLYWYQQILGQGPKLLIQFQNNGVVDDSQLPKDRFSAERLKGVDSTLKIQPAKLEDSAVYLCAYSLGGEQYFGPGTRLTVT.

This clonotype showed up many times. The chain links TRBV7-8 to TRBJ2-1; D is uncertain. The CDR3 has 13 residues. The germline V and J ends were trimmed by 6 bases and 6 bases, with 12 bases remaining between them. Per the germline V gene, CDR1 is SGHVS and CDR2 is FQNEAQ. This CDR3 reads CASSPLILNEQFF. The CDR3 DNA reads TGTGCCAGCAGTCCTCTGATCCTCAATGAGCAGTTCTTC.

As regards this clonotype: This sequence may be a read error, since a much larger clone differs from it by one base. The chain couples TRBV5-1 to TRBJ2-7; 13 bases are a match to TRBD2. Germline V gives CDR1 SGHRS, CDR2 YFSETQ. V trimming: 4 bases; J trimming: 2 bases; junction bases outside the gene matches: 12. The length of the CDR3 is 18 residues. CDR3 residues: CASSDQTSGRPITYEQYF. As DNA, the CDR3 is TGCGCCAGCAGCGATCAGACTAGCGGGAGGCCAATAACCTACGAGCAGTACTTC.

Comments on this clonotype: Mismatch with germline at one junction end may stem from a read error. The chain combines TRBV6-1 with TRBJ2-1; no definite D call. The CDR3 is 11 residues long. CDR1 and CDR2 from the germline V gene are MNHNS and SASEGT. CDR3 nucleotide sequence: TGTGCCAGGAGTGAGTGGGCTGAGCAGTTCTTC. It is translated as CARSEWAEQFF.